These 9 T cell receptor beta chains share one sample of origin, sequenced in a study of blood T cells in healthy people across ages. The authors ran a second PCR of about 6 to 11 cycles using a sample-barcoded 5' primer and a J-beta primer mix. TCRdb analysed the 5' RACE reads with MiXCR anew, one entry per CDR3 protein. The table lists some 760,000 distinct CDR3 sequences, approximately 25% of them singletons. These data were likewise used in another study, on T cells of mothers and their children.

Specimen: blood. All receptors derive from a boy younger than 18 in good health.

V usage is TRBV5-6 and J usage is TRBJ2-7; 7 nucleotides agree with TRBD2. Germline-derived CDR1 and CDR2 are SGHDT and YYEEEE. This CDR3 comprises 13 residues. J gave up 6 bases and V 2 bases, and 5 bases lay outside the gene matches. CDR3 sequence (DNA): TGTGCCAGCAGCTTCGCGGGAGACGGCGAGCAGTACTTC. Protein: CASSFAGDGEQYF.

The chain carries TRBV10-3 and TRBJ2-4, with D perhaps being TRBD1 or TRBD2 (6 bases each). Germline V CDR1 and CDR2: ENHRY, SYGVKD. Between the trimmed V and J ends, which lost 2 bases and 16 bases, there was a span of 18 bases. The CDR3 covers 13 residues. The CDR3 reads CAISEDRGARGYF. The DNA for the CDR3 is TGTGCCATCAGTGAGGATAGGGGGGCGAGGGGATACTTC.

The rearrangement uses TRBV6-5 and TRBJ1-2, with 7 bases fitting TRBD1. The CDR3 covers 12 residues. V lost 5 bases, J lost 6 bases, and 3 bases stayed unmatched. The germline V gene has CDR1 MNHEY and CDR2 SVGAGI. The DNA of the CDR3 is TGTGCCAGCAGTATGACAGGGCATGGCTACACCTTC. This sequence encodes CASSMTGHGYTF.

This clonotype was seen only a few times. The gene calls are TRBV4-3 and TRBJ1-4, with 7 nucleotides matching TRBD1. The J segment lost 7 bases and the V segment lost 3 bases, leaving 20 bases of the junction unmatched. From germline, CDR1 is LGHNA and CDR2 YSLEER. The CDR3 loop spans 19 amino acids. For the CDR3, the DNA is TGCGCCAGCAGCCAGAGACGAGGGACAGTAAGCTCTAGTGGTGAAAAACTGTTTTTT. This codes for CASSQRRGTVSSSGEKLFF.

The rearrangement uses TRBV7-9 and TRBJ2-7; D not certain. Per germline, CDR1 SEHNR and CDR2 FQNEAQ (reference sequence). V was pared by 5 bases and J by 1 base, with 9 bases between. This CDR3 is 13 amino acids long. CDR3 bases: TGTGCCAGCAGCCACCCAGCGTCCTACGAGCAGTACTTC. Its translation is CASSHPASYEQYF.

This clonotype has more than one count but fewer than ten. CDR3 region: CATSREGTAAYEQYF. CDR3 coding DNA: TGTGCCACCAGCAGAGAAGGGACTGCCGCCTACGAGCAGTACTTC. This chain links TRBV15 with TRBJ2-1; possibly TRBD2 for D (6 bases). The J call may be wrong; the DNA end is better matched by TRBJ2-7. CDR3 length: 15 amino acids. Germline assignment: CDR1 LNHNV and CDR2 YYDKDF (reference sequence).

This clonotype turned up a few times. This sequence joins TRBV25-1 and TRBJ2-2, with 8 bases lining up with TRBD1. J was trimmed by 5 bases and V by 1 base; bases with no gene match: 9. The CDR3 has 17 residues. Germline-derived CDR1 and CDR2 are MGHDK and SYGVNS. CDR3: CASSELATGAATGELFF. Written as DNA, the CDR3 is TGTGCCAGCAGTGAATTGGCGACAGGGGCCGCTACCGGGGAGCTGTTTTTT.

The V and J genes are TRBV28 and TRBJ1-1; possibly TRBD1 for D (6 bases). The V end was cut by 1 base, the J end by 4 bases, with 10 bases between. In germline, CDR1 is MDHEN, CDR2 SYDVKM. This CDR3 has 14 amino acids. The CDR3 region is CASSLSWDITEAFF. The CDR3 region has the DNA TGTGCCAGCAGTTTATCCTGGGACATCACTGAAGCTTTCTTT.

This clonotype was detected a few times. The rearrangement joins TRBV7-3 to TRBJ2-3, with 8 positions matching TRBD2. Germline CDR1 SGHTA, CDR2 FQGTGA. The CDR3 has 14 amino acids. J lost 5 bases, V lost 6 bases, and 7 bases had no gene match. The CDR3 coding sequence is TGTGCCAGCAGTGAAGCGGGGGTTGGAGATACGCAGTATTTT. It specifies CASSEAGVGDTQYF.